This T cell receptor beta chain originates from a study of Ad26.COV2.S vaccination and SARS-CoV-2 variants. Looking at the study overall: Ad26.COV2.S shots went into the muscle once or twice, 56 days apart. Study-wide results and limits: While placebo recipients had lower spike-specific TCR breadth, vaccine recipients had more.

Treatment meaning: 19 received Ad26.COV2.S at low or high dose, single or two shots; about 5 received placebo; per-sample allocation not given. Sampling occurred on day 63 after the first vaccine or placebo injection. V was clipped by 1 base and J by 2 bases, with 11 bases between them. The germline V gene has CDR1 SEHNR and CDR2 FQNEAQ (reference sequence). The CDR3 has 15 residues. To note about this clone: Its cognate antigen is unknown.

The repertoire was sequenced with immunoSEQ multiplex PCR; TCRdb's copy has only in-frame clones and lacks some. The table includes a few hundred thousand clones, around 91% detected once. This specimen was peripheral blood, taken in a trial of Ad26.COV2.S vaccine versus placebo. The J gene is TRBJ2-5, the V gene TRBV7-9; D is unclear. The receptor's source is a person between 18 and 60 years old who received the Ad26.COV2.S COVID-19 vaccine or a placebo. As DNA, the CDR3 is TGTGCCAGCAGCTTAGGGCACGAGGTTCAAGAGACCCAGTACTTC. Translating gives CASSLGHEVQETQYF. The variable domain in full, completed from reference TRBV7-9 and TRBJ2-5, reads DTGVSQNPRHKITKRGQNVTFRCDPISEHNRLYWYRQTLGQGPEFLTYFQNEAQLEKSRLLSDRFSAERPKGSFSTLEIQRTEQGDSAMYLCASSLGHEVQETQYFGPGTRLLVL.